Following are 30 T cell receptor beta chains from one sample sequenced in a study of graft-versus-host responses after intestinal transplantation. The method was immunoSEQ multiplex PCR; TCRdb's version includes in-frame clones alone and lacks a portion of them. Of roughly 60,000 clones in the sample, about 90% were seen once. Specimen: PBMCs, collected 118 to 130 days after intestinal transplantation. The receptors shown here come from a human patient who received an intestinal transplant, so some T cells may come from the graft donor.

The chain combines TRBV29-1 with TRBJ1-4; D ambiguous. V was cut by 4 bases and J by 3 bases, with 9 bases left in between. The CDR3 spans 13 residues. CDR1 and CDR2 (germline): SQVTM, ANQGSEA. The CDR3 DNA follows: TGCAGCGTTGGGGAGGGCGCTAATGAAAAACTGTTTTTT. As protein: CSVGEGANEKLFF.

The chain uses TRBV5-6 and TRBJ2-7; either TRBD1 or TRBD2 may fit D (6 bases each). Between the trimmed V and J ends, which lost 6 bases and 2 bases, there was a span of 15 bases. This CDR3 is built from 14 residues. Germline assignment: CDR1 SGHDT and CDR2 YYEEEE. CDR3 sequence (DNA): TGTGCCAGCAACCGAGGGGGGAGAGCCTACGAGCAGTACTTC. It is translated as CASNRGGRAYEQYF.

The chain is built from TRBV5-1 and TRBJ1-4, with a weak D call TRBD1 (5 bases). Trimming removed 0 bases from V and 2 bases from J, with 11 bases in between. The CDR3 length is 16 residues. Germline CDR1 is SGHRS and CDR2 is YFSETQ. The DNA of the CDR3 is TGCGCCAGCAGCTTGGAGGGGTCCTCGACTAATGAAAAACTGTTTTTT. Protein: CASSLEGSSTNEKLFF.

The rearrangement links TRBV18 to TRBJ1-1; no firm D call. There are 15 residues in the CDR3. Germline V lookup: CDR1 KGHSH, CDR2 LQKENI. The ends were cut back, 5 bases at V and 1 base at J, with 14 bases in the middle. The CDR3: CASSLSRPGNTEAFF. CDR3 DNA sequence: TGTGCCAGCTCATTAAGTCGACCCGGGAACACTGAAGCTTTCTTT.

The rearrangement joins TRBV7-6 to TRBJ2-7, with 12 bases aligning to TRBD2. The V segment lost 4 bases and the J segment 4 bases; nucleotides outside the gene matches: 5. CDR3 length equals 15 residues. The germline gives CDR1 SGHVS, CDR2 FNYEAQ. The CDR3 coding sequence is TGTGCCAGCAGCTCCCGGACTAGCGGGGTGTACGAGCAGTACTTC. Its protein is CASSSRTSGVYEQYF. The entire variable domain, with the rest obtained from reference TRBV7-6 and TRBJ2-7, is as follows: GAGVSQSPRYKVTKRGQDVALRCDPISGHVSLYWYRQALGQGPEFLTYFNYEAQQDKSGLPNDRFSAERPEGSISTLTIQRTEQRDSAMYRCASSSRTSGVYEQYFGPGTRLTVT.

This sequence joins TRBV7-2 and TRBJ2-1; 9 bases match TRBD2. This CDR3 is built from 15 residues. With 5 bases clipped from V and 8 bases from J, the junction kept 10 bases outside the gene matches. In germline, CDR1 is SGHTA, CDR2 FQGNSA. The CDR3 nucleotides read TGTGCCAGCAGCGCGGAACTAGCGGGCCGCGATGAGCAGTTCTTC. This gives the protein CASSAELAGRDEQFF.

The chain recombines TRBV11-3 with TRBJ2-5; D call uncertain. This CDR3 is built from 13 residues. Deletions cut 5 bases from V and 5 bases from J, with 12 bases between. The germline V gene encodes CDR1 SGHNT and CDR2 YENEEA. The CDR3 protein is CASSPSMVETQYF. CDR3 nucleotides: TGTGCCAGCAGCCCCTCCATGGTGGAGACCCAGTACTTC.

V gene TRBV7-2 combines with J gene TRBJ2-7, with TRBD2 identical over 8 bases. V shed 1 base and J 3 bases; nucleotides not matched to a gene: 11. Per the germline V gene, CDR1 is SGHTA and CDR2 is FQGNSA. The CDR3 covers 17 residues. CDR3 loop: CASSLVSWGLVNYEQYF. The CDR3 DNA sequence: TGTGCCAGCAGCTTAGTCAGCTGGGGACTAGTAAACTACGAGCAGTACTTC.

The CDR3 region is CSARTSGYEQYF. CDR3 nucleotide sequence: TGCAGCGCAAGGACTAGCGGCTACGAGCAGTACTTC. The J gene is TRBJ2-7, the V gene TRBV29-1, with 10 bases that match TRBD2. Trimming removed 7 bases from V and 3 bases from J; junction bases left unmatched: 3. Germline CDR1 reads SQVTM; CDR2 reads ANQGSEA. The CDR3 totals 12 residues.

V is TRBV9 and J is TRBJ2-7, with 10 bases matching TRBD2. From germline, CDR1 is SGDLS and CDR2 YYNGEE. Trimming removed 3 bases from V and 5 bases from J; junction bases left unmatched: 5. The CDR3 has 14 amino acids. Written as DNA, the CDR3 is TGTGCCAGCAGCGCCCTAGCGGGAGTCAACGAGCAGTACTTC. Translating it yields CASSALAGVNEQYF.

The rearrangement uses TRBV7-9 and TRBJ1-2; 8 bases are shared with TRBD1. CDR3 length: 15 amino acids. Germline V lookup: CDR1 SEHNR, CDR2 FQNEAQ (reference sequence). Trimming took 1 base from V and 2 from J; bases not matched to a gene: 3. The CDR3 nucleotides are TGTGCCAGCAGCTTAGGGGACAGGCAAAACTATGGCTACACCTTC. It translates to CASSLGDRQNYGYTF.

The V and J genes are TRBV6-1 and TRBJ2-1; D is unresolved. The V gene lost 5 bases and the J gene lost 10 bases, with 12 bases spanning the gap. The CDR3 totals 12 residues. CDR1 and CDR2 from the germline V gene are MNHNS and SASEGT. The CDR3 here is CASSFAEREQFF. The CDR3 nucleotides are TGTGCCAGCAGTTTCGCCGAGAGAGAGCAGTTCTTC.

CDR3 nucleotide sequence: TGTGCCAGCAGTGTTACTGGCCTCTCCTACAATGAGCAGTTCTTC. Its protein product is CASSVTGLSYNEQFF. This sequence joins TRBV6-4 and TRBJ2-1; D gene ambiguous. Germline V lookup: CDR1 MRHNA, CDR2 SNTAGT. This CDR3 contains 15 residues. The V and J ends lost 4 bases and 0 bases respectively, with 10 bases between them.

The chain employs TRBV11-2 and TRBJ2-1, with D unclear. Germline V lookup: CDR1 SGHAT, CDR2 FQNNGV. The V end was cut by 0 bases, the J end by 0 bases, with 9 bases between. The CDR3 loop spans 16 amino acids. CDR3 loop: CASSLEGYSSYNEQFF. CDR3 nucleotide sequence: TGTGCCAGCAGCTTAGAAGGCTATAGCTCCTACAATGAGCAGTTCTTC. The whole variable domain, remainder taken from reference TRBV11-2 and TRBJ2-1, is EAGVAQSPRYKIIEKRQSVAFWCNPISGHATLYWYQQILGQGPKLLIQFQNNGVVDDSQLPKDRFSAERLKGVDSTLKIQPAKLEDSAVYLCASSLEGYSSYNEQFFGPGTRLTVL.

The sample holds one count of this clone. J is TRBJ2-1 and V is TRBV5-1; D not resolved. Trimming removed 0 bases at V and 0 bases at J, with 7 bases between. CDR3 length: 15 residues. The V gene's germline CDR1 is SGHRS and CDR2 YFSETQ. CDR3 nucleotide sequence: TGCGCCAGCAGCTTGGGGTGGAGCTCCTACAATGAGCAGTTCTTC. It translates to CASSLGWSSYNEQFF.

V is TRBV28 and J is TRBJ2-3, with 9 positions matching TRBD1. J lost 5 bases, V lost 2 bases, and 8 bases had no gene match. Germline V lookup: CDR1 MDHEN, CDR2 SYDVKM. The CDR3 contains 16 residues. The CDR3 region has the DNA TGTGCCAGCAGTTTAGCGGGACAGGGTGGAAAAGATACGCAGTATTTT. As protein: CASSLAGQGGKDTQYF.

This clone came up once. This sequence joins TRBV6-5 and TRBJ1-1; D is uncertain. Germline CDR1 is MNHEY and CDR2 is SVGAGI. The V and J ends lost 0 bases and 3 bases respectively, with 8 bases between them. The CDR3 spans 14 residues. The CDR3 loop is CASSYSVADTEAFF. In DNA, the CDR3 is TGTGCCAGCAGTTACTCCGTTGCGGACACTGAAGCTTTCTTT.

The sample holds one count of this clone. This rearrangement joins TRBV7-9 to TRBJ2-5; D is undetermined. The end of the DNA aligns better with TRBJ2-7, so the J call may be wrong. The CDR3 extends over 13 amino acids. Germline V CDR1 and CDR2: SEHNR, FQNEAQ (reference sequence). For the CDR3, the DNA is TGTGCCAGCAGCGAGGACCCCTCCTACGAGCAGTACTTC. It encodes CASSEDPSYEQYF.

The chain's CDR3 is CATSREKGQGRPETQYF. DNA for the CDR3: TGTGCCACCAGCAGAGAAAAGGGACAGGGTCGGCCAGAGACCCAGTACTTC. The V call is TRBV15, the J call TRBJ2-5, with TRBD1 identical over 9 bases. V lost 0 bases and J lost 4; bases outside the gene matches: 9. The CDR3 is 17 amino acids. CDR1 is LNHNV, CDR2 YYDKDF, per germline (reference sequence).

The chain recombines TRBV7-9 with TRBJ1-1, with D uncertain. CDR1 is SEHNR and CDR2 is FQNEAQ in the germline V gene (reference sequence). The CDR3 covers 15 residues. Trimming removed 2 bases from V and 4 bases from J, with 14 bases in between. The DNA of the CDR3 is TGTGCCAGCAGCTTATTTCGGGATTCGGGCACTGAAGCTTTCTTT. It is translated as CASSLFRDSGTEAFF.

There are a few counts of this clone. The genes are TRBV7-9 and TRBJ2-4, with a tentative D call TRBD1 (5 bases). Trimming removed 1 base at V and 4 bases at J, with 5 bases between. Per the germline V gene, CDR1 is SEHNR and CDR2 is FQNEAQ (reference sequence). There are 13 residues in the CDR3. The CDR3, as DNA: TGTGCCAGCAGCTTAGGACAGAAAAACATTCAGTACTTC. Translation: CASSLGQKNIQYF.

CDR3 DNA sequence: TGTGCCTGGGGTAACAGGGGGCCCTACAATGAGCAGTTCTTC. Translation gives CAWGNRGPYNEQFF. The chain joins TRBV30 to TRBJ2-1, with 9 bases matching TRBD1. The germline gives CDR1 GTSNPN, CDR2 SVGIG (reference sequence). Germline trimming cut 5 bases from V and 2 bases from J; bases unmatched to any gene: 4. The CDR3 loop spans 14 amino acids.

The chain couples TRBV18 to TRBJ1-1, with D unresolved. From germline, CDR1 is KGHSH and CDR2 LQKENI. The CDR3 is made up of 13 amino acids. V was cut by 3 bases and J by 2 bases, with 7 bases left in between. In nucleotides, the CDR3 is TGTGCCAGCTCACCCGGGATAAACACTGAAGCTTTCTTT. Translated: CASSPGINTEAFF.

The rearrangement links TRBV28 to TRBJ2-7, with 9 bases matching TRBD1. Losses at the gene ends were 0 bases for V and 6 bases for J; bases not matched to a gene: 6. The CDR3 has 15 amino acids. Per germline, CDR1 MDHEN and CDR2 SYDVKM. CDR3 residues: CASSLWDRGRAEQYF. The CDR3 region has the DNA TGTGCCAGCAGTTTATGGGACAGGGGTAGGGCCGAGCAGTACTTC.

Only one count was recorded for this clone. CDR3 region: CASSLMAGHYEQYF. The CDR3 DNA reads as TGCGCCAGCAGCTTGATGGCAGGACACTACGAGCAGTACTTC. This chain joins TRBV5-1 and TRBJ2-7; weak D call: TRBD1 (5 bases). Germline CDR1 and CDR2: SGHRS and YFSETQ. This CDR3 is built from 14 residues. V gave up 1 base and J gave up 3 bases, with 11 bases separating them.

This sequence joins TRBV5-4 and TRBJ2-2; 10 positions match TRBD1. V was pared by 3 bases and J by 6 bases, with 2 bases of the junction left unmatched. CDR1 is SGHNT, CDR2 YYREEE, per germline (reference sequence). This CDR3 region has 14 residues. The CDR3: CASSSGTGAGELFF. The CDR3 bases are TGTGCCAGCAGCTCTGGGACAGGGGCCGGGGAGCTGTTTTTT.

The V call is TRBV6-6, the J call TRBJ2-2; TRBD1 aligns across 9 bases. The CDR3 is made up of 14 amino acids. Germline V gives CDR1 MNHNY, CDR2 SVGAGI (reference sequence). Unmatched junction bases numbered 6, after V lost 6 bases and J lost 7 bases. The chain's CDR3 is CASRGTGYGGELFF. CDR3 nucleotide sequence: TGTGCCAGCAGAGGGACAGGGTACGGCGGGGAGCTGTTTTTT.

The chain links TRBV18 to TRBJ2-7; D may be TRBD1 or TRBD2 (5 bases each). The CDR3 has 13 residues. Trimming took off 6 bases at V and 4 bases at J, with 13 bases between the two ends. Germline V CDR1 and CDR2: KGHSH, LQKENI. The CDR3 DNA sequence: TGTGCCAGCTCGTGGGGGATTGGGTACGAGCAGTACTTC. It codes for CASSWGIGYEQYF.

The chain uses TRBV18 and TRBJ2-5, with unresolved D. The DNA end favors TRBJ2-7, so the J call may be wrong. The CDR3 length is 14 residues. The V gene's germline CDR1 is KGHSH and CDR2 LQKENI. CDR3 sequence (DNA): TGTGCCAGCTCCACCGGGTTACTCTCCTACGAGCAGTACTTC. This codes for CASSTGLLSYEQYF.

This chain joins TRBV28 and TRBJ2-2; possible D gene TRBD2, 6 bases. Germline assignment: CDR1 MDHEN and CDR2 SYDVKM. Trimming shortened V by 3 bases and J by 4 bases, and 9 bases separated the two germline ends. CDR3 size: 14 residues. The CDR3 loop is CASSFGGPTGELFF. CDR3 bases: TGTGCCAGCAGTTTCGGGGGTCCCACCGGGGAGCTGTTTTTT.